Below are 18 T cell receptor beta chains sequenced from a single sample in a study of shared clonotypes between healthy human individuals. Measured with immunoSEQ multiplex PCR; TCRdb has only the in-frame clones, and not every one. The profile shows 2.3 million or so clones, about 92% of them singletons. The sequenced material came from naive CD4+ T cells from PBMCs. The subset denotes: CD45RA+ positively selected. The receptors shown here come from a man between 18 and 35 years old in good health. Some clones in this sample may be carry-over from other donors' samples.

This chain uses TRBV5-1 with TRBJ1-4; possibly TRBD1 for D (5 bases). V was pared by 4 bases and J by 4 bases, with 14 bases between. CDR1 is SGHRS, CDR2 YFSETQ, per germline. The CDR3 sequence is 15 residues long. CDR3 DNA sequence: TGCGCCAGCAGCCCCGGGGCCTCTGGTAATGAAAAACTGTTTTTT. Its protein product is CASSPGASGNEKLFF.

A note on this clone: The same CDR3 arises from other DNA sequences in this sample as well. V gene TRBV27 combines with J gene TRBJ2-7, with 14 nucleotides matching TRBD2. V was pared by 6 bases and J by 2 bases, with 0 bases of the junction left unmatched. There are 14 residues in the CDR3. Germline V gene data show CDR1 as MNHEY and CDR2 as SMNVEV (reference sequence). CDR3 amino acids: CASRGLAGAYEQYF. The CDR3, as DNA: TGTGCCAGCAGGGGACTAGCGGGAGCCTACGAGCAGTACTTC.

A word on this clone: Other DNA sequences from this sample encode an identical CDR3 as well. V gene TRBV27 combines with J gene TRBJ2-7; weak D call: TRBD2 (5 bases). Trimming stripped 5 bases from V and 1 base from J, with 9 bases between. The germline gives CDR1 MNHEY, CDR2 SMNVEV (reference sequence). CDR3 length: 13 residues. The CDR3 here is CASSPRRSYEQYF. CDR3 coding DNA: TGTGCCAGCAGTCCGCGGAGGTCCTACGAGCAGTACTTC.

This chain links TRBV25-1 with TRBJ2-3, with a possible D match to TRBD1 (6 bases). The germline V gene has CDR1 MGHDK and CDR2 SYGVNS. The CDR3 consists of 13 residues. V lost 5 bases to trimming and J lost 4 bases, with 10 bases between them. The CDR3 here is CASSNRDPDTQYF. For the CDR3, the DNA is TGTGCCAGCAGTAACAGGGATCCAGATACGCAGTATTTT.

V usage is TRBV5-4 and J usage is TRBJ2-5, with D unresolved. Germline lookup yields CDR1 SGHNT and CDR2 YYREEE (reference sequence). V was pared by 4 bases and J by 0 bases, with 7 bases between. The CDR3 has 13 amino acids. The CDR3 nucleotides read TGTGCCAGCAGCATCAACAACCAAGAGACCCAGTACTTC. Its translation is CASSINNQETQYF.

The rearrangement joins TRBV4-3 to TRBJ1-1; D may be TRBD1 (6 bases). The CDR3 sequence is 16 residues long. Germline-derived CDR1 and CDR2 are LGHNA and YSLEER. Trimming cost V 0 bases and J 5 bases, with 16 bases left between them. The CDR3 bases are TGCGCCAGCAGCCAAGATCAGGCGGGGGCAGGAACTGAAGCTTTCTTT. Protein product: CASSQDQAGAGTEAFF.

The J gene is TRBJ2-3, the V gene TRBV7-2; D gene ambiguous. V was shortened by 1 base and J by 3 bases, with 8 bases between the two germline ends. Germline loops: CDR1 SGHTA, CDR2 FQGNSA. The CDR3 is 14 residues long. The DNA of the CDR3 is TGTGCCAGCAGCTTAGGGTTTCGGACAGATACGCAGTATTTT. Translated, it gives CASSLGFRTDTQYF.

V is TRBV7-2 and J is TRBJ2-1; TRBD1 might be the D (6 bases). Per the germline V gene, CDR1 is SGHTA and CDR2 is FQGNSA. CDR3 length equals 15 residues. Trimming shortened V by 3 bases and J by 4 bases, and 13 bases separated the two germline ends. CDR3 coding DNA: TGTGCCAGCAGCTTTGGGAGCCAGGGGTACAATGAGCAGTTCTTC. Translating gives CASSFGSQGYNEQFF. The whole variable domain, filled in from reference TRBV7-2 and TRBJ2-1, reads GAGVSQSPSNKVTEKGKDVELRCDPISGHTALYWYRQSLGQGLEFLIYFQGNSAPDKSGLPSDRFSAERTGGSVSTLTIQRTQQEDSAVYLCASSFGSQGYNEQFFGPGTRLTVL.

The J gene is TRBJ1-5, the V gene TRBV28; a weak D match, TRBD1 (6 bases). The V gene lost 2 bases and the J gene lost 4 bases, with 9 bases spanning the gap. The CDR3 totals 14 residues. Looked up from germline, CDR1 is MDHEN and CDR2 is SYDVKM. This CDR3 reads CASSLRTVNQPQHF. The CDR3 bases are TGTGCCAGCAGTTTACGGACAGTGAATCAGCCCCAGCATTTT. The whole variable domain, remainder taken from reference TRBV28 and TRBJ1-5, is DVKVTQSSRYLVKRTGEKVFLECVQDMDHENMFWYRQDPGLGLRLIYFSYDVKMKEKGDIPEGYSVSREKKERFSLILESASTNQTSMYLCASSLRTVNQPQHFGDGTRLSIL.

Here the CDR3 reads CASSLGTGRYTF. The CDR3 DNA is TGTGCCAGCAGCCTAGGGACAGGGAGGTACACCTTC. This chain connects TRBV14 to TRBJ1-2, with 9 bases matching TRBD1. CDR1 and CDR2 from the germline V gene are SGHDN and FVKESK. This CDR3 comprises 12 residues. The J segment lost 11 bases and the V segment lost 4 bases, leaving 5 bases of the junction unmatched.

In regard to this clone: Within the sample, other DNA sequences also encode this same CDR3. The gene calls are TRBV30 and TRBJ1-3, with D uncertain. The CDR3 consists of 16 residues. Germline V CDR1 and CDR2: GTSNPN, SVGIG (reference sequence). Trimming took 0 bases from V and 0 from J, leaving 12 bases between them. The CDR3 nucleotides read TGTGCCTGGAGTGTACCCAGGTCAAGCTCTGGAAACACCATATATTTT. It is translated as CAWSVPRSSSGNTIYF.

On this clone itself: Different DNA sequences within this sample yield the same CDR3. This chain connects TRBV9 to TRBJ2-5, with D hard to call. Germline V gene sequence: CDR1 SGDLS, CDR2 YYNGEE. The length of the CDR3 is 13 residues. V was clipped by 3 bases and J by 0 bases, with 6 bases between them. The CDR3 coding sequence is TGTGCCAGCAGCGGGACGGACCAAGAGACCCAGTACTTC. As protein: CASSGTDQETQYF. Full variable domain (outside the CDR3, taken from reference TRBV9 and TRBJ2-5): DSGVTQTPKHLITATGQRVTLRCSPRSGDLSVYWYQQSLDQGLQFLIQYYNGEERAKGNILERFSAQQFPDLHSELNLSSLELGDSALYFCASSGTDQETQYFGPGTRLLVL.

The chain recombines TRBV9 with TRBJ2-1; D is perhaps TRBD2 (6 bases). V gave up 9 bases and J gave up 8 bases, with 21 bases separating them. Germline CDR1 and CDR2: SGDLS and YYNGEE. The length of the CDR3 is 14 residues. The CDR3 is CATSRGSGVDEQFF. CDR3 nucleotides: TGTGCCACAAGCCGGGGCTCGGGGGTCGATGAGCAGTTCTTC.

The V call is TRBV12-2, the J call TRBJ1-3; the table's D gene call, TRBD1, was not cross checked with the DNA. TRBV12-2 is designated a pseudogene. The CDR3 spans 22 residues. CDR3 in DNA: TGTGCAAGTCGCTTAATCTGGGTACAGGGAAAGTACCCGACGAACTCTGGAAACACCATATATTTT. As protein: CASRLIWVQGKYPTNSGNTIYF.

Details on this clone: Other DNA sequences in the same sample also yield this CDR3. V is TRBV28 and J is TRBJ1-2; D is unclear. The V end was cut by 4 bases, the J end by 2 bases, with 8 bases between. CDR3 length equals 13 residues. CDR1 and CDR2 from the germline V gene are MDHEN and SYDVKM. The CDR3 sequence is CASSSGRNYGYTF. CDR3 nucleotide sequence: TGTGCCAGCAGTTCCGGGAGGAACTATGGCTACACCTTC.

Concerning this clone itself: The conserved phenylalanine or tryptophan normally closing the CDR3 is absent here, so this likely arose from a read error. Because the CDR3's place on the DNA is in doubt, the DNA is left out and the CDR3 is given as listed by TCRdb. The chain is built from TRBV15 and TRBJ2-4. Germline assignment: CDR1 LNHNV and CDR2 YYDKDF (reference sequence). The CDR3 totals 12 residues, both ends included. CDR3 loop: CATGVYGDPSWM.

The chain uses TRBV4-1 and TRBJ2-1; 7 nucleotides match TRBD2. The CDR3 covers 14 residues. J gave up 8 bases and V 0 bases, and 4 bases lay outside the gene matches. Germline V gene lookup returns CDR1 MGHRA and CDR2 YSYEKL. The CDR3 nucleotides read TGCGCCAGCAGCCAAGATTGGGGGAGGGATGAGCAGTTCTTC. Amino acids: CASSQDWGRDEQFF.

The J gene is TRBJ2-5, the V gene TRBV5-1; 8 nucleotides align to TRBD2. From germline, CDR1 is SGHRS and CDR2 YFSETQ. The CDR3 totals 15 residues. The V segment lost 3 bases and the J segment 1 base; nucleotides outside the gene matches: 5. This CDR3 is CASSWSGTSQETQYF. The CDR3 region has the DNA TGCGCCAGCAGCTGGTCCGGGACTAGCCAAGAGACCCAGTACTTC.